This T cell receptor (beta chain) was captured in a study of graft-versus-host responses after intestinal transplantation. Study-level background: All recipients got anti-thymocyte globulin induction, then tacrolimus and steroids for 2 to 4 years. General observations from the study: Some GvH clones were seen earlier in gut or blood, suggesting intestinal origin.

CDR3 size: 14 residues. V lost 5 bases and J 0 bases, leaving 9 bases between the germline ends. The germline CDR1 and CDR2 sequences are SGHKS and YYEKEE (reference sequence). TCRdb's copy holds only in-frame clones and misses some; the assay was immunoSEQ multiplex PCR. Of 9,500 to 12,000 clones listed, about 80% are singletons. A note on this clone: Its antigen is unknown.

Source: PBMCs, taken nearly 500 days after intestinal transplant. The chain links TRBV5-5 to TRBJ1-3; D ambiguous. The TCR originated in a human patient who received an intestinal transplant, so some T cells may come from the graft donor. CDR3 loop: CASRPQSSGNTIYF. The CDR3 coding sequence is TGTGCCAGCAGACCACAGAGCTCTGGAAACACCATATATTTT.